These 4 T cell receptor beta chains were sequenced from one sample in a study of blood T cells in healthy people across ages. It was with a sample-barcoded 5' primer and a J-beta primer mix that a second PCR of about 6 to 11 cycles was run. TCRdb used MiXCR to reprocess the 5' RACE reads, holding one entry per CDR3 protein. The sample gives under 950,000 distinct CDR3 sequences, roughly 20% of which show up once; approximately 20% is in the top ten. The material sequenced was blood. The receptors come from a man in his 70s in good health.

This clonotype occurred many times. The chain has TRBV4-3 and TRBJ2-6; tentatively, D is TRBD2 (5 bases). The V end was cut by 0 bases, the J end by 0 bases, with 12 bases between. Germline CDR1 is LGHNA and CDR2 is YSLEER. The CDR3 is 18 residues long. CDR3 region: CASSQEGDGVSGANVLTF. The CDR3 DNA sequence: TGCGCCAGCAGCCAAGAGGGAGACGGAGTCTCTGGGGCCAACGTCCTGACTTTC.

This clonotype was detected a few times. The chain links TRBV12-3 or TRBV12-4 to TRBJ1-1; the match to TRBD1 covers 9 bases. The CDR3 totals 16 residues. V lost 6 bases and J lost 8; bases outside the gene matches: 16. For the CDR3, the DNA is TGTGCCAGCAGCATCAAGGGACAGGGCCTCCCGGGGGAAGCTTTCTTT. Translated, it gives CASSIKGQGLPGEAFF.

This clonotype occurred a few times. The chain is built from TRBV12-5 and TRBJ2-5; D call uncertain. Germline loops: CDR1 LGHNT, CDR2 FRNRAP. This CDR3 has 12 amino acids. V lost 2 bases to trimming and J lost 2 bases, with 3 bases between them. The CDR3 protein is CASGLLQETQYF. The CDR3 DNA reads TGTGCTAGTGGTTTGTTGCAAGAGACCCAGTACTTC. Combining the CDR3 with reference TRBV12-5 and TRBJ2-5 gives the whole variable domain DARVTQTPRHKVTEMGQEVTMRCQPILGHNTVFWYRQTMMQGLELLAYFRNRAPLDDSGMPKDRFSAEMPDATLATLKIQPSEPRDSAVYFCASGLLQETQYFGPGTRLLVL.

This rearrangement joins TRBV12-3 or TRBV12-4 to TRBJ1-1, with D hard to call. The CDR3 loop spans 15 amino acids. Trimming stripped 4 bases from V and 2 bases from J, with 14 bases between. CDR3 residues: CASSSRGQPNTEAFF. CDR3 DNA sequence: TGTGCCAGCAGTTCCCGCGGTCAACCCAACACTGAAGCTTTCTTT.